The 16 T cell receptor beta chains reported below all come from one sample, sequenced in a study of T cells in Graves' hyperthyroidism and ophthalmopathy. TCR beta CDR3 regions were amplified from RNA. Primed by the HTBI set, a first-round RT-PCR was run on the TCR CDR3. TCRdb reprocessed the multiplex PCR reads with MiXCR, giving one entry per CDR3 protein. Among approximately 430,000 distinct CDR3 sequences, 15% to 18% were seen once, and the ten largest hold about 7.7%. Sequences were obtained from blood. The receptors shown here come from a woman aged 18-35 years with Graves' hyperthyroidism.

Ten or more counts support this clonotype. The V gene is TRBV12-3 or TRBV12-4, the J gene TRBJ2-3; D unclear. The CDR3 covers 14 residues. The germline V and J ends were trimmed by 3 bases and 2 bases, with 9 bases remaining between them. The CDR3 is CASSFRATTDTQYF. DNA of the CDR3: TGTGCCAGCAGTTTTAGGGCTACCACAGATACGCAGTATTTT.

Regarding this clonotype: A much bigger clone sits one base away, suggesting this may be a read error. The chain links TRBV3-1 to TRBJ2-3, with 10 positions matching TRBD2. The CDR3 has 16 amino acids. CDR1 is LGHDT, CDR2 YNNKEL, per germline (reference sequence). The CDR3 region is CAGSHTSGAPTDTQYF. CDR3 nucleotides: TGTGCCGGCAGCCACACTAGCGGGGCCCCCACAGATACGCAGTATTTT.

This clonotype was found many times. The J gene is TRBJ2-1, the V gene TRBV7-3; 11 nucleotides align to TRBD2. The CDR3 is 19 residues long. Germline CDR1 SGHTA, CDR2 FQGTGA. The V segment lost 2 bases and the J segment 4 bases; nucleotides outside the gene matches: 13. CDR3 sequence reads: CASSLLAGGPPNTYNEQFF. The CDR3, as DNA: TGTGCCAGCAGCTTATTAGCGGGAGGGCCCCCCAACACATACAATGAGCAGTTCTTC.

The genes are TRBV3-1 and TRBJ2-3; 11 bases are a match to TRBD2. From germline, CDR1 is LGHDT and CDR2 YNNKEL (reference sequence). The CDR3 has 15 residues. V gave up 2 bases and J gave up 7 bases; unmatched junction bases: 5. CDR3 in DNA: TGTGCCAGCAGCCAACCTAGCGGGGGGATGCATACGCAGTATTTT. It specifies CASSQPSGGMHTQYF.

This clonotype showed up many times. V usage is TRBV4-1 and J usage is TRBJ2-7; 12 nucleotides match TRBD2. CDR1 and CDR2 (germline): MGHRA, YSYEKL. Trimming cost V 1 base and J 0 bases; bases outside gene matches: 4. The CDR3 has 17 residues. The CDR3 sequence is CASSQVWTSGASYEQYF. The CDR3, as DNA: TGCGCCAGCAGCCAAGTCTGGACTAGCGGGGCCTCCTACGAGCAGTACTTC.

Comments on this clonotype: Because the CDR3 is missing its conserved closing phenylalanine or tryptophan, this is likely a read error. The chain recombines TRBV24-1 with TRBJ2-1, with TRBD2 matching 12 bases. Trimming removed 3 bases from V and 2 bases from J; junction bases left unmatched: 4. This CDR3 comprises 17 residues. CDR1 is KGHDR, CDR2 SFDVKD, per germline. CDR3 sequence: CATSDRTSGNTYNEQFL. CDR3 sequence (DNA): TGTGCCACCAGTGATCGGACTAGCGGGAATACCTACAATGAGCAGTTCCTC.

There are many counts of this clonotype. The chain employs TRBV6-5 and TRBJ2-5; unclear D gene. The V end lost 0 bases, the J end lost 7 bases, and 12 bases lay between the germline ends. Germline V gene sequence: CDR1 MNHEY, CDR2 SVGAGI. The CDR3 length is 14 residues. Here the CDR3 reads CASSYSEMTGTQYF. In DNA, the CDR3 is TGTGCCAGCAGTTACTCGGAGATGACTGGGACCCAGTACTTC.

The table lists this clonotype with many counts. This rearrangement joins TRBV3-1 to TRBJ1-3; D is unclear. Germline V gives CDR1 LGHDT, CDR2 YNNKEL (reference sequence). The ends were cut back, 0 bases at V and 5 bases at J, with 11 bases in the middle. This CDR3 contains 15 residues. The CDR3 nucleotides read TGTGCCAGCAGCCAAGAAGGGTCAAGTAGAAACACCATATATTTT. This encodes CASSQEGSSRNTIYF.

The V and J genes are TRBV2 and TRBJ1-2, with D hard to call. The CDR3 has 13 residues. V was pared by 4 bases and J by 4 bases, with 10 bases between. The V gene's germline CDR1 is SNHLY and CDR2 FYNNEI. CDR3 loop: CASSAGPGYGYTF. CDR3 nucleotide sequence: TGTGCCAGCAGTGCCGGGCCCGGCTATGGCTACACCTTC. Combining the CDR3 with reference TRBV2 and TRBJ1-2 gives the whole variable domain EPEVTQTPSHQVTQMGQEVILRCVPISNHLYFYWYRQILGQKVEFLVSFYNNEISEKSEIFDDQFSVERPDGSNFTLKIRSTKLEDSAMYFCASSAGPGYGYTFGSGTRLTVV.

Concerning this clonotype itself: Possible read error: a much larger clone is one base away. V is TRBV6-5 and J is TRBJ1-3; 10 bases are a match to TRBD1. The length of the CDR3 is 16 residues. Germline CDR1 reads MNHEY; CDR2 reads SVGAGI. V shed 4 bases, J shed 5 bases, and the junction held 8 bases outside the gene matches. This CDR3 is CASSSPGTGARNTIYF. Written as DNA, the CDR3 is TGTGCCAGCAGTTCCCCAGGGACAGGGGCTCGAAACACCATATATTTT.

This clonotype was seen a few times. The genes are TRBV7-8 and TRBJ1-4; TRBD1 is a possible D gene (5 bases). V was clipped by 3 bases and J by 3 bases, with 14 bases between them. The CDR3 has 16 amino acids. Germline CDR1 is SGHVS and CDR2 is FQNEAQ. The CDR3 is CASSLGTPWANEKLFF. In DNA form, the CDR3 reads TGTGCCAGCAGCTTGGGGACCCCATGGGCTAATGAAAAACTGTTTTTT.

This clonotype was picked up many times. The V call is TRBV11-3, the J call TRBJ2-3, with D perhaps matching TRBD2 (6 bases). V was cut by 3 bases and J by 2 bases, with 12 bases left in between. The CDR3 is 15 amino acids. CDR1 is SGHNT, CDR2 YENEEA, per germline. The CDR3 sequence: CASSLRVAVTDTQYF. As DNA, the CDR3 is TGTGCCAGCAGCTTGAGGGTAGCGGTCACAGATACGCAGTATTTT.

This clonotype was detected many times. The chain combines TRBV5-4 with TRBJ2-3; 8 nucleotides match TRBD2. Unmatched junction bases numbered 5, after V lost 5 bases and J lost 0 bases. The germline V gene encodes CDR1 SGHNT and CDR2 YYREEE (reference sequence). This CDR3 is 15 amino acids long. CDR3 sequence (DNA): TGTGCCAGCAGACCCGAGCGGGGGAGCACAGATACGCAGTATTTT. It encodes CASRPERGSTDTQYF.

This clonotype has ten or more counts. The chain carries TRBV15 and TRBJ1-3; no reliable D call. The germline CDR1 and CDR2 sequences are LNHNV and YYDKDF (reference sequence). V was trimmed by 3 bases and J by 3 bases, leaving 12 bases between them. The CDR3 is 15 amino acids. CDR3 bases: TGTGCCACCAGCAGGATGGGTGGGAGTGGAAACACCATATATTTT. It is translated as CATSRMGGSGNTIYF.

This clonotype was recorded many times. The chain employs TRBV12-3 or TRBV12-4 and TRBJ2-3, with 10 bases fitting TRBD2. The CDR3 contains 15 residues. V dropped 3 bases and J dropped 4; count of bases not matched to a gene: 4. CDR3 amino acids: CASSFLGLAPDTQYF. Written as DNA, the CDR3 is TGTGCCAGCAGTTTCTTGGGACTAGCGCCAGATACGCAGTATTTT.

This clonotype was found many times. The chain has TRBV18 and TRBJ1-4; weak D call: TRBD1 (5 bases). V shed 3 bases and J shed 8 bases, with 16 bases lying between them. Germline V gene data show CDR1 as KGHSH and CDR2 as LQKENI. The CDR3 spans 15 residues. CDR3 nucleotide sequence: TGTGCCAGCTCACCCCAGGCCCTGGGGGGGGAAAAACTGTTTTTT. This translates into CASSPQALGGEKLFF.